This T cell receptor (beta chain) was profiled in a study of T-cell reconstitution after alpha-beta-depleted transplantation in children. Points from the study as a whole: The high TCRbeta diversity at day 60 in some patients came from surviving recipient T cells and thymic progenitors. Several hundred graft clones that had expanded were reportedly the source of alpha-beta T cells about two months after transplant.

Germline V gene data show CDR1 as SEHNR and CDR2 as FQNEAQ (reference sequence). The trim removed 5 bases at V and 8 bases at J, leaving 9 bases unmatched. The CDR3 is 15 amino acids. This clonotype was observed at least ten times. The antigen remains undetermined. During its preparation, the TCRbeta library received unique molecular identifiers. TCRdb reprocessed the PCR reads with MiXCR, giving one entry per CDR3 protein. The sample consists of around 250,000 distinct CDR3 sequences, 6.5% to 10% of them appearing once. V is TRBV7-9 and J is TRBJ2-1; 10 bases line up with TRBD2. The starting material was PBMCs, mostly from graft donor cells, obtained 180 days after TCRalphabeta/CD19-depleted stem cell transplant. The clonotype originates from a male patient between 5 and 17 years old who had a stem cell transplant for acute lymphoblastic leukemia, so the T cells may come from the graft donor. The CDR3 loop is CASSLGWLAGDEQFF. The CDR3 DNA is TGTGCCAGCAGCCTGGGTTGGCTAGCGGGAGATGAGCAGTTCTTC.